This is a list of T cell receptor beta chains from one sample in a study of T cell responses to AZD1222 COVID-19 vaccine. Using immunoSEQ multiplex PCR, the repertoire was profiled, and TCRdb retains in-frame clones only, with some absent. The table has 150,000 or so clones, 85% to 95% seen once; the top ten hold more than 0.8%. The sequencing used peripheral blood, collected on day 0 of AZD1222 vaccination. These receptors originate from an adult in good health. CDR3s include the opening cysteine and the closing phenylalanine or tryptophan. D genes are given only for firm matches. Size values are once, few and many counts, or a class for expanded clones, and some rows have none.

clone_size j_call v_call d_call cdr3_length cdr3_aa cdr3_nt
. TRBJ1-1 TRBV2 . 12 CASRELDRMAFF TGTGCCAGCAGGGAACTAGACAGGATGGCTTTCTTT
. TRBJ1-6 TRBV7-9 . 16 CASSFKPQGYNSPLHF TGTGCCAGCAGCTTTAAACCGCAGGGATATAATTCACCCCTCCACTTT
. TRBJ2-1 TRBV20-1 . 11 CSASVHNEQFF TGCAGTGCTAGTGTGCACAATGAGCAGTTCTTC
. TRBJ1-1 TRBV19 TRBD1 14 CASSPGQGARVAFF TGTGCCAGTAGCCCCGGACAGGGGGCGCGAGTAGCTTTCTTT
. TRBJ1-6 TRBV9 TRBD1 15 CASSVEGQRNSPLHF TGTGCCAGCAGCGTAGAGGGACAGCGGAATTCACCCCTCCACTTT
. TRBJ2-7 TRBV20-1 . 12 CSASFTSYEQYF TGCAGTGCTAGTTTCACCTCCTACGAGCAGTACTTC
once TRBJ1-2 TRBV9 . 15 CASSAGLTTDYGYTF TGTGCCAGCAGCGCGGGACTCACGACGGACTATGGCTACACCTTC
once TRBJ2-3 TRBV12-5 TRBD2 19 CASGLGLRRVAGNTDTQYF TGTGCTAGTGGTTTGGGTCTCAGGCGGGTAGCGGGGAACACAGATACGCAGTATTTT
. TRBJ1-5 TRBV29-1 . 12 CSVVHGNQPQHF TGCAGCGTTGTACATGGTAATCAGCCCCAGCATTTT
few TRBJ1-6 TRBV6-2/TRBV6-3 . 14 CASSYQGRYSPLHF TGTGCCAGCAGTTACCAGGGACGGTACTCACCCCTCCACTTT
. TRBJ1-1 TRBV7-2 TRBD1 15 CASSLGGGLNTEAFF TGTGCCAGCAGCTTGGGAGGGGGCCTGAACACTGAAGCTTTCTTT
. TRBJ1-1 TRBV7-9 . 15 CASSEFRGVYTEAFF TGTGCCAGCAGCGAGTTCCGGGGGGTCTACACTGAAGCTTTCTTT
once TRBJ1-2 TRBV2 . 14 CASSEIEGPFGYTF TGTGCCAGCAGTGAGATCGAGGGGCCCTTCGGCTACACCTTC
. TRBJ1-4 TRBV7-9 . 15 CASSLGQGKNEKLFF TGTGCCAGCAGCTTAGGGCAGGGCAAGAATGAAAAACTGTTTTTT
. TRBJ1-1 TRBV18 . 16 CASSPMSIGMNTEAFF TGTGCCAGCTCACCGATGAGTATAGGAATGAACACTGAAGCTTTCTTT
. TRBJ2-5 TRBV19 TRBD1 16 CASSIVPGQGFETQYF TGTGCCAGTAGTATAGTCCCGGGACAGGGTTTTGAGACCCAGTACTTC
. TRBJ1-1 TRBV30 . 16 CAWSVPRKISNTEAFF TGTGCCTGGAGTGTACCCCGAAAGATATCGAACACTGAAGCTTTCTTT
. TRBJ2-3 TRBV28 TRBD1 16 CASRPPTGTAGDTQYF TGTGCCAGCAGGCCGCCGACAGGGACCGCAGGGGATACGCAGTATTTT
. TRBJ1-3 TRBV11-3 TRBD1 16 CASSPSRDRGQDTIYF TGTGCCAGCAGCCCGAGCCGGGACAGGGGGCAAGACACCATATATTTT
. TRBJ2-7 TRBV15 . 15 CATSRSGQLSYEQYF TGTGCCACCAGCAGAAGCGGACAGCTTAGCTACGAGCAGTACTTC
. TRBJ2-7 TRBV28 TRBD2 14 CASSPRGGRDEQYF TGTGCCAGCAGTCCCCGGGGGGGACGGGACGAGCAGTACTTC
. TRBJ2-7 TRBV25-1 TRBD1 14 CASSWDSYSYEQYF TGTGCCAGCAGCTGGGACAGCTACTCCTACGAGCAGTACTTC
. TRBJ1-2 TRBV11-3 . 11 CASSPGVGYTF TGTGCCAGCAGCCCAGGGGTAGGCTACACCTTC
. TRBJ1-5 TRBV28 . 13 CASSFYSNQPQHF TGTGCCAGCAGTTTTTATAGCAATCAGCCCCAGCATTTT
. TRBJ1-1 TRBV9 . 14 CASSTQGIGTEAFF TGTGCCAGCAGCACACAGGGAATCGGGACTGAAGCTTTCTTT
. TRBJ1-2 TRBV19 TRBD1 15 CASSRQGRGGYGYTF TGTGCCAGTAGTAGACAGGGCCGCGGGGGATATGGCTACACCTTC
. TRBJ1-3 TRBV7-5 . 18 CAREKGPLDKPSGNTIYF TGTGCCAGAGAAAAGGGGCCACTCGACAAACCCTCTGGAAACACCATATATTTT